This TCR beta chain was sequenced during a study of blood T cell repertoires in COVID-19. Profiled with immunoSEQ multiplex PCR; TCRdb holds only in-frame clones, not every one. The table lists nearly 350,000 clones, approximately 89% of them singletons. There are 14 residues in the CDR3. Germline V gene sequence: CDR1 LGHNT, CDR2 FRNRAP. Trimming cost V 7 bases and J 6 bases, with 16 bases left between them. The chain recombines TRBV12-5 with TRBJ1-5, with a possible D match to TRBD1 (6 bases). This receptor was taken from a woman younger than 35 who had recovered from COVID-19. Material for sequencing was peripheral blood. Here the CDR3 DNA reads TGTGCTAGTGCCACCGGGGGGCTGGGTCAGCCCCAGCATTTT. It is translated as CASATGGLGQPQHF.